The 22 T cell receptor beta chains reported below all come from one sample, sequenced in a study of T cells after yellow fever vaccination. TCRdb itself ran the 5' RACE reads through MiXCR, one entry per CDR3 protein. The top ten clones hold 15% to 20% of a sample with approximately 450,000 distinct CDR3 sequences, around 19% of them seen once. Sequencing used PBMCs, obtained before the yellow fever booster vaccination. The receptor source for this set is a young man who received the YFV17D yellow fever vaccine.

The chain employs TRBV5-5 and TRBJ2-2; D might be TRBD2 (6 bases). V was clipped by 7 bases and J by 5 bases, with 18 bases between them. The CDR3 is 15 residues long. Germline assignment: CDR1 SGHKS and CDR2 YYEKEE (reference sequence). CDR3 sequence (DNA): TGTGCCAGCTGTCTGACTAGATTGGAGACCGGGGAGCTGTTTTTT. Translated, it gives CASCLTRLETGELFF.

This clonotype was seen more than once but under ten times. The CDR3 loop reads CSARDRYYEQYF. CDR3 coding DNA: TGCAGTGCTAGAGACAGGTACTACGAGCAGTACTTC. The chain couples TRBV20-1 to TRBJ2-7; D call uncertain. Between the trimmed V and J ends, which lost 0 bases and 3 bases, there was a span of 6 bases. This CDR3 is 12 amino acids long. Germline V CDR1 and CDR2: DFQATT, SNEGSKA (reference sequence).

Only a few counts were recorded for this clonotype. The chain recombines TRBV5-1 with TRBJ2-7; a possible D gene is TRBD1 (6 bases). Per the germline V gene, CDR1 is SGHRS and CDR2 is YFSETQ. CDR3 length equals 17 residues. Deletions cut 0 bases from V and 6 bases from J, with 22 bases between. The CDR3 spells CASSLVGGGRVGLEQYF. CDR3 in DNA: TGCGCCAGCAGCTTGGTTGGGGGCGGACGAGTCGGTCTCGAGCAGTACTTC.

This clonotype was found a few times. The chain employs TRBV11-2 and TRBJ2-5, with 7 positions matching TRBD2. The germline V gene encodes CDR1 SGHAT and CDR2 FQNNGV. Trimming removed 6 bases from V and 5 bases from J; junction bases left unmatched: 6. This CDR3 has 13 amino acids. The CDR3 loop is CASSYTSEETQYF. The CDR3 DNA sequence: TGTGCCAGCAGTTATACTAGCGAGGAGACCCAGTACTTC.

In nucleotides, the CDR3 is TGTGCCAGCAGTGCCCCCGGATTGAACACTGAAGCTTTCTTT. Its protein is CASSAPGLNTEAFF. This sequence joins TRBV27 and TRBJ1-1; D is uncertain. This CDR3 region has 14 residues. Looked up from germline, CDR1 is MNHEY and CDR2 is SMNVEV (reference sequence). The V and J ends lost 5 bases and 0 bases respectively, with 10 bases between them.

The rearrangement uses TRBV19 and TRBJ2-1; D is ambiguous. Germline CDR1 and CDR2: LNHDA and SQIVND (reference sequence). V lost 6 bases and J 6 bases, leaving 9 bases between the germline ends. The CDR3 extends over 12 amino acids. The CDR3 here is CASRDLGNEQFF. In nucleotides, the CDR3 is TGTGCCAGTAGGGATTTGGGCAATGAGCAGTTCTTC.

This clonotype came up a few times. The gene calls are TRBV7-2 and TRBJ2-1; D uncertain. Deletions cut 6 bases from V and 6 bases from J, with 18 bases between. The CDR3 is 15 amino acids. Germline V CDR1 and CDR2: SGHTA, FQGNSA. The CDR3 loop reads CASSPDRAVINEQFF. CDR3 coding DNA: TGTGCCAGCAGTCCGGACCGGGCGGTGATCAATGAGCAGTTCTTC.

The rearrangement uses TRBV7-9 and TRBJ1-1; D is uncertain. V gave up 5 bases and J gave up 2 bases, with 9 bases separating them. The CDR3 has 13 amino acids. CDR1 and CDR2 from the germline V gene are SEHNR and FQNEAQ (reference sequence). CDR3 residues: CASSARGNTEAFF. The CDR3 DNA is TGTGCCAGCAGCGCGCGGGGAAACACTGAAGCTTTCTTT.

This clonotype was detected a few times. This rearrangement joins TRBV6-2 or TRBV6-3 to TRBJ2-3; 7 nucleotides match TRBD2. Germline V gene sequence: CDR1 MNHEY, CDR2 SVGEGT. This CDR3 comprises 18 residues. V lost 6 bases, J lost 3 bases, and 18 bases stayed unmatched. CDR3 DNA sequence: TGTGCCAGCAGGCTCGAGAAGACTAGCCCTGGGTGGACAGATACGCAGTATTTT. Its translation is CASRLEKTSPGWTDTQYF.

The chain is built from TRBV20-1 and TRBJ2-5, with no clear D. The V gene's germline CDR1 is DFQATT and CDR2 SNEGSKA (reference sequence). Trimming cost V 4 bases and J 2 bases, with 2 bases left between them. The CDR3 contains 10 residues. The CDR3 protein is CSAKQETQYF. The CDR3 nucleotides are TGCAGTGCTAAGCAAGAGACCCAGTACTTC.

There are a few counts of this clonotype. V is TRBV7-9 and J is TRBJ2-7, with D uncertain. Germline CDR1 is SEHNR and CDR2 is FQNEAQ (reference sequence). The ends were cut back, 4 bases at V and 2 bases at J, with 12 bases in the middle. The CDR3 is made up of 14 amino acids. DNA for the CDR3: TGTGCCAGCAGCTCAGAATCCAGACCCTACGAGCAGTACGTC. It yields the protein CASSSESRPYEQYV.

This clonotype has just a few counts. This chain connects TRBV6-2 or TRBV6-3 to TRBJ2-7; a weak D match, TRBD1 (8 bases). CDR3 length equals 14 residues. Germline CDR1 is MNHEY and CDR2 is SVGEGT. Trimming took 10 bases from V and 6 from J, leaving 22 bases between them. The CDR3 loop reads CATNEQGGFSEQYF. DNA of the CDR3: TGTGCCACTAACGAACAGGGGGGGTTTAGCGAGCAGTACTTC.

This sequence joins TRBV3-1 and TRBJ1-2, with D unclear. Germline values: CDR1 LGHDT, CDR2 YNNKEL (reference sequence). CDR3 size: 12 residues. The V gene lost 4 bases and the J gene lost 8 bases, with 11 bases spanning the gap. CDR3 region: CASSPGPEGYTF. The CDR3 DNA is TGTGCCAGCAGCCCTGGACCCGAAGGCTACACCTTC.

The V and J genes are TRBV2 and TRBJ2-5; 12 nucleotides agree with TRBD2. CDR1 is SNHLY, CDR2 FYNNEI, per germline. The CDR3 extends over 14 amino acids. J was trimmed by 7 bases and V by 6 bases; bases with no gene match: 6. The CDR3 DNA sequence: TGTGCCAGCAGGGCTAGCGGGGGGGCAGGGACCCAGTACTTC. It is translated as CASRASGGAGTQYF.

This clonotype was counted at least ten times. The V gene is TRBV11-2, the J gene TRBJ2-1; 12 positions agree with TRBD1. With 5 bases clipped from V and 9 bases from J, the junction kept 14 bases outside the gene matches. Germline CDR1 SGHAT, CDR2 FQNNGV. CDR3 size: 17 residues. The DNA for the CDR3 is TGTGCCAGCAGCCCACCCCTCCGGGACAGGGGGCGCTTTGAGCAGTTCTTC. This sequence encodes CASSPPLRDRGRFEQFF.

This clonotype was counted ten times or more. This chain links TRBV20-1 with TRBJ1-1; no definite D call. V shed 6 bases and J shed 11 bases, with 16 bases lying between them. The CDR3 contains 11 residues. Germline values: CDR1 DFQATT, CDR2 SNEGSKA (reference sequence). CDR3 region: CSATIAGPAFF. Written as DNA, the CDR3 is TGCAGTGCCACGATTGCAGGCCCCGCTTTCTTT.

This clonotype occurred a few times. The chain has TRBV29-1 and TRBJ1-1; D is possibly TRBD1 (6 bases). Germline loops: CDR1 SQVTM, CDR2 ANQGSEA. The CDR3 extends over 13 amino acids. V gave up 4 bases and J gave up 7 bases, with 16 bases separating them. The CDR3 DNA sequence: TGCAGCGTTGTACACAGGGATATGGGTGAAGCTTTCTTT. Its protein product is CSVVHRDMGEAFF.

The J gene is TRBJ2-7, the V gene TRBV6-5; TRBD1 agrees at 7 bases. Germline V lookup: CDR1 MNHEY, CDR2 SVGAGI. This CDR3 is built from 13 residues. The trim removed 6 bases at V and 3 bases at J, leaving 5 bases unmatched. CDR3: CASRAGTVYEQYF. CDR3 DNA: TGTGCCAGCAGAGCCGGGACAGTCTACGAGCAGTACTTC.

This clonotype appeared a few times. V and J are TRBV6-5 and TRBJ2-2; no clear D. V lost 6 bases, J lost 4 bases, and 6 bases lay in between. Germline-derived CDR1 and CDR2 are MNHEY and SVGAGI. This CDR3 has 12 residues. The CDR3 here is CASRGFTGELFF. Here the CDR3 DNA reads TGTGCCAGCAGGGGGTTCACCGGGGAGCTGTTTTTT.

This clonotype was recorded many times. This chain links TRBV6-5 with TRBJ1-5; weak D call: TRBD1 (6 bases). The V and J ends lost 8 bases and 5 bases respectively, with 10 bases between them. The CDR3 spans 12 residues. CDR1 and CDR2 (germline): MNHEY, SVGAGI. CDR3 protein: CASGGADQPQHF. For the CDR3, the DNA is TGTGCCAGCGGGGGCGCGGATCAGCCCCAGCATTTT.

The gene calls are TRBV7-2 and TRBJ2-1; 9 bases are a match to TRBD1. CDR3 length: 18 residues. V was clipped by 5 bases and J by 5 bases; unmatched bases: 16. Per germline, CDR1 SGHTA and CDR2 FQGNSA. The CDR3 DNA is TGTGCCAGCAGCCCACCTAGAATACAGGGGGCATGGGACAATGAGCAGTTCTTC. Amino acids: CASSPPRIQGAWDNEQFF.

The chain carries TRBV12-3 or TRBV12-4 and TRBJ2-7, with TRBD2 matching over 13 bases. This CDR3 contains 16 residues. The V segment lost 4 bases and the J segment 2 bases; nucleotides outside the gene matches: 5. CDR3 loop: CASSSRLAGGTYEQYF. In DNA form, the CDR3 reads TGTGCCAGCAGTTCCCGACTAGCGGGGGGAACCTACGAGCAGTACTTC.